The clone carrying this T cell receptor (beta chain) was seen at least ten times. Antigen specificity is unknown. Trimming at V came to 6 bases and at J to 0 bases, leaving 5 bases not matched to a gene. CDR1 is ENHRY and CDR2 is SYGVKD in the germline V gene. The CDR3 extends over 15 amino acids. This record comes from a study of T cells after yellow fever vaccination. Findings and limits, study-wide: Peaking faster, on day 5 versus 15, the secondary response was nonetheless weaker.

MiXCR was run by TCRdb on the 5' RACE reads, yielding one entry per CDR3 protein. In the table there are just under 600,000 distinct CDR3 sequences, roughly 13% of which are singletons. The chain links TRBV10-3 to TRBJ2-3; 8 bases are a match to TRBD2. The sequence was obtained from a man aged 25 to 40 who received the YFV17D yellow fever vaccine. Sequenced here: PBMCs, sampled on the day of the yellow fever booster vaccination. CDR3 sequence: CAISLTSASTDTQYF. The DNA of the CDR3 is TGTGCCATCAGCCTGACTAGCGCCAGCACAGATACGCAGTATTTT.